The clone carrying this T cell receptor (beta chain) was found a few times. Looked up from germline, CDR1 is SGHTA and CDR2 is FQGTGA. Trimming cost V 1 base and J 4 bases, with 17 bases left between them. The CDR3 extends over 17 amino acids. The data were obtained in a study of early T cells in non-severe SARS-CoV-2 infection. Across the whole study: Bulk RNA taken from unsorted whole blood was sequenced, leaving chains unpaired.

TCRdb redid the calling of the 5' RACE reads with MiXCR, one entry per CDR3 protein. This repertoire shows 98,000 or so distinct CDR3 sequences, 9.5% to 13% found once; its top ten account for around 3.2%. Sequencing was carried out using whole blood. The rearrangement uses TRBV7-3 and TRBJ2-1, with unresolved D. The origin of this receptor is an adult who was a healthcare worker with PCR-confirmed SARS-CoV-2 infection or an uninfected control (not recorded which). Written as DNA, the CDR3 is TGTGCCAGCAGCTTAAAACCCGGGCTTGGGCTGTACAATGAGCAGTTCTTC. Translating it yields CASSLKPGLGLYNEQFF.